What follows is one T cell receptor beta chain and its context. What it recognizes is unknown. The data are from a study of cytomegalovirus exposure and HLA in healthy donors. Points from the study as a whole: There were some public TCRs occurring in many donors, but most TCR sequences were rare. When the data were analyzed later, several of the most significant clusters appeared to be linked to common viral pathogens. The study put some 150 TCR beta chains on its list as cytomegalovirus-associated.

This CDR3 contains 15 residues. V shed 4 bases, J shed 7 bases, and the junction held 9 bases outside the gene matches. CDR1 SGHAT and CDR2 FQNNGV come from the germline V gene. The primer mix had 60 Vbeta and 13 Jbeta primers. The protocol was immunoSEQ multiplex PCR, while the TCRdb copy is restricted to in-frame clones and leaves out a portion. This sample carries 150,000 to 200,000 clones, 79% of them seen once, and the ten largest clones take approximately 4.4%. The sample consisted of PBMCs. The chain recombines TRBV11-2 with TRBJ2-1; 8 bases are a match to TRBD2. This TCR was sampled from a young woman in good health and CMV-seropositive. CDR3 loop: CASSSISGGWNEQFF. The CDR3 DNA reads TGTGCCAGCAGCTCCATATCGGGGGGGTGGAATGAGCAGTTCTTC. Together with reference TRBV11-2 and TRBJ2-1, the CDR3 gives the full variable domain: EAGVAQSPRYKIIEKRQSVAFWCNPISGHATLYWYQQILGQGPKLLIQFQNNGVVDDSQLPKDRFSAERLKGVDSTLKIQPAKLEDSAVYLCASSSISGGWNEQFFGPGTRLTVL.